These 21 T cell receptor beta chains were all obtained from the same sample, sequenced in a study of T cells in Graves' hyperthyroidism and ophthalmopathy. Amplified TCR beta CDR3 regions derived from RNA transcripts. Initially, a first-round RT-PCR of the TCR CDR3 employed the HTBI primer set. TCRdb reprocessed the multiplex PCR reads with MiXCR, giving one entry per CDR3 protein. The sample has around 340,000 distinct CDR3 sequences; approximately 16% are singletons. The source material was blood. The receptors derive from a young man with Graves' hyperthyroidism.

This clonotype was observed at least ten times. The CDR3 loop is CSVRGSLNEQFF. DNA of the CDR3: TGCAGCGTTCGGGGGAGTCTGAATGAGCAGTTCTTC. This chain connects TRBV29-1 to TRBJ2-1; TRBD2 is a possible D gene (6 bases). Per germline, CDR1 SQVTM and CDR2 ANQGSEA. This CDR3 has 12 amino acids. V was cut by 5 bases and J by 7 bases, with 12 bases left in between.

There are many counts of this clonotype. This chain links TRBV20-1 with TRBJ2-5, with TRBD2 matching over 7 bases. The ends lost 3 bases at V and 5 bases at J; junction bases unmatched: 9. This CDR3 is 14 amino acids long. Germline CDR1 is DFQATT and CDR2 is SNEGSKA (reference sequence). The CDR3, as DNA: TGCAGTGCTAGGGATGGTGCGGGAGAGGAGACCCAGTACTTC. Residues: CSARDGAGEETQYF.

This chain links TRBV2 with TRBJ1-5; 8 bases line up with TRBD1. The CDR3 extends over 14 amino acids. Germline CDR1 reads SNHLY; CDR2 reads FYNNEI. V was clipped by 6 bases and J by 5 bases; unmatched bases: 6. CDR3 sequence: CASSRDRNYQPQHF. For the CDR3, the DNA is TGTGCCAGCAGCAGGGACAGGAACTATCAGCCCCAGCATTTT. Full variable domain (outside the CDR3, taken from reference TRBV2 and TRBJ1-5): EPEVTQTPSHQVTQMGQEVILRCVPISNHLYFYWYRQILGQKVEFLVSFYNNEISEKSEIFDDQFSVERPDGSNFTLKIRSTKLEDSAMYFCASSRDRNYQPQHFGDGTRLSIL.

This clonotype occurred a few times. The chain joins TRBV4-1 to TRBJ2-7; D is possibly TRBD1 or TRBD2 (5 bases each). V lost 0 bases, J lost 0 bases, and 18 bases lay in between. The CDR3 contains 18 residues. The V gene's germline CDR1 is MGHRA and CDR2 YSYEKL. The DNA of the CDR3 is TGCGCCAGCAGCCAAGATGGGACGGTGTGGGCCAGCTCCTACGAGCAGTACTTC. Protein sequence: CASSQDGTVWASSYEQYF.

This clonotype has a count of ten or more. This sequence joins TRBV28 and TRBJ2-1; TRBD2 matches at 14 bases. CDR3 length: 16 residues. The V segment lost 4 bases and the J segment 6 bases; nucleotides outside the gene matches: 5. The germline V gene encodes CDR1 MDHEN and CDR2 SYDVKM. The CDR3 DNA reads TGTGCCAGCAGTTCCCGGGGGACTAGCGGGGGCAATGAGCAGTTCTTC. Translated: CASSSRGTSGGNEQFF.

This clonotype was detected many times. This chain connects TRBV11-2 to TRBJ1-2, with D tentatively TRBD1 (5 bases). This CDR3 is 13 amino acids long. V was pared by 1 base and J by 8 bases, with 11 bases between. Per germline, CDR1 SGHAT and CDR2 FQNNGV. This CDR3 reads CASSLAFRGGYTF. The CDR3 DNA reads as TGTGCCAGCAGCTTAGCATTTCGGGGGGGCTACACCTTC.

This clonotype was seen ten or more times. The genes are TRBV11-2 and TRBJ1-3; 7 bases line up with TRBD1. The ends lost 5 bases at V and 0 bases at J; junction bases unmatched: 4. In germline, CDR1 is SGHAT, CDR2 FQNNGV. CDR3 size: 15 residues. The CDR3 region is CASSRTGDSGNTIYF. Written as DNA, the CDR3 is TGTGCCAGCAGCCGTACAGGGGACTCTGGAAACACCATATATTTT.

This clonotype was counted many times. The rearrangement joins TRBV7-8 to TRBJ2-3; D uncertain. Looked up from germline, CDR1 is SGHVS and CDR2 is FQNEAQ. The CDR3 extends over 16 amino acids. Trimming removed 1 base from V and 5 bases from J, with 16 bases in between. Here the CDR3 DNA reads TGTGCCAGCAGCTTAGTATTGGCCACCTCCGGAGATACGCAGTATTTT. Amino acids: CASSLVLATSGDTQYF.

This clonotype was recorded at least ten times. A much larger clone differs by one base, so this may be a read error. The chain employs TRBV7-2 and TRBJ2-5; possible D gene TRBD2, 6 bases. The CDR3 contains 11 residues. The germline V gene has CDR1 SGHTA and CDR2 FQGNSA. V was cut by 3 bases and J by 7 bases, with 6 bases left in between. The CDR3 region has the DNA TGTGCCAGCAGCTTCGGGGGGACCCAGTACTTC. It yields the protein CASSFGGTQYF.

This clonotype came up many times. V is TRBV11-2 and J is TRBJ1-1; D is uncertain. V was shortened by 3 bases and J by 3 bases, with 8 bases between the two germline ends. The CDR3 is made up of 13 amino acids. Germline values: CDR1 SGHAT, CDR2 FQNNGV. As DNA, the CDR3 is TGTGCCAGCAGCTTGCTCCCGGACACTGAAGCTTTCTTT. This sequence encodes CASSLLPDTEAFF. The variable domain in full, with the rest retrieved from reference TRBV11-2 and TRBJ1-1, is EAGVAQSPRYKIIEKRQSVAFWCNPISGHATLYWYQQILGQGPKLLIQFQNNGVVDDSQLPKDRFSAERLKGVDSTLKIQPAKLEDSAVYLCASSLLPDTEAFFGQGTRLTVV.

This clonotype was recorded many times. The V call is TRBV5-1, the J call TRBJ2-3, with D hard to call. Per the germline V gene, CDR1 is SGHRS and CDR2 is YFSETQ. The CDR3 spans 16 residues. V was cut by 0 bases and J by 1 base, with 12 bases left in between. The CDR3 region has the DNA TGCGCCAGCAGCTTGGAGCCGAGTTGGGGCACAGATACGCAGTATTTT. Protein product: CASSLEPSWGTDTQYF.

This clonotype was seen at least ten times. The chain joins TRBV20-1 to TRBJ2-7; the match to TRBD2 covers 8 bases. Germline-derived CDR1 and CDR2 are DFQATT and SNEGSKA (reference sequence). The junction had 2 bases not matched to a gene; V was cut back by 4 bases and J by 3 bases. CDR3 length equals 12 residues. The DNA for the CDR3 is TGCAGTGCTACCGGGAGGGACTACGAGCAGTACTTC. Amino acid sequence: CSATGRDYEQYF.

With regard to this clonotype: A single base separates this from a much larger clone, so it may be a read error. Here the CDR3 reads CASSQLRRGDTQYF. CDR3 sequence (DNA): TGTGCCAGCAGTCAGTTACGTAGGGGAGATACGCAGTATTTT. The chain joins TRBV6-2 or TRBV6-3 to TRBJ2-3; tentatively, D is TRBD1 (5 bases). CDR3 length: 14 amino acids. Per the germline V gene, CDR1 is MNHEY and CDR2 is SVGEGT. Trimming removed 5 bases at V and 5 bases at J, with 14 bases between.

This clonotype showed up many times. DNA of the CDR3: TGTGCCAGCAGACGACAGGAGCTCAATGAGCAGTTCTTC. Its protein is CASRRQELNEQFF. This chain uses TRBV5-6 with TRBJ2-1, with D perhaps TRBD1 (6 bases). CDR3 length equals 13 residues. The germline gives CDR1 SGHDT, CDR2 YYEEEE. V was clipped by 5 bases and J by 6 bases, with 12 bases between them.

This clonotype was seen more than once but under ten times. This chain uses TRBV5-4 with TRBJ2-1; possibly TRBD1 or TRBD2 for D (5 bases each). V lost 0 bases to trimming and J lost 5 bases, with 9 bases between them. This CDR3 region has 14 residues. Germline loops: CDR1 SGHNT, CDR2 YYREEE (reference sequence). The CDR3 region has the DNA TGTGCCAGCAGCTTGGGGGACGGTGACAATGAGCAGTTCTTC. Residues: CASSLGDGDNEQFF.

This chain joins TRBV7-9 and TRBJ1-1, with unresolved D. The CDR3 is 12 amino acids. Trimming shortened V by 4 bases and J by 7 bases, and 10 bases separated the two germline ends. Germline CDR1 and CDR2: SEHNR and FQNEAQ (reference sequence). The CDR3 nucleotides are TGTGCCAGCAGCTCAGACAACGGTGAAGCTTTCTTT. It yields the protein CASSSDNGEAFF.

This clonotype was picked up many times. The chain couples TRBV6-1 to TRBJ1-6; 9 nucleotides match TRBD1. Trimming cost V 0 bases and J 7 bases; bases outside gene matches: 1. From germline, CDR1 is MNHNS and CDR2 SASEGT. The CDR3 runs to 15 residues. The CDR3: CASSEAGQGNSPLHF. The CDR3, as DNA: TGTGCCAGCAGTGAAGCCGGACAGGGGAATTCACCCCTCCACTTT.

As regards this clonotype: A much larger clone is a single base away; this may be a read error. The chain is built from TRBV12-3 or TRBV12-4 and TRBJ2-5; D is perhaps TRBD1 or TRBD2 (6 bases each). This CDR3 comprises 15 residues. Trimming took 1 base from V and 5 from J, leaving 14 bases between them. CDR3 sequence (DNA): TGTGCCAGCAGTTTAGAAGGGGGGACGGCGGAGACCCAGTACTTC. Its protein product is CASSLEGGTAETQYF.

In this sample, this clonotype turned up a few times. CDR3 sequence (DNA): TGTGCCAGCAGTTTAGCGTCTCCTTCAGGGCAGTTCTTC. The encoded protein is CASSLASPSGQFF. The chain has TRBV12-3 or TRBV12-4 and TRBJ2-1; no reliable D call. The CDR3 is 13 amino acids. V was trimmed by 0 bases and J by 12 bases, leaving 12 bases between them.

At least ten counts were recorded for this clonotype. The DNA of the CDR3 is TGTGCCTGGAGTGTACTACGGGACAGCCAAGGCTACACCTTC. Translating it yields CAWSVLRDSQGYTF. This chain connects TRBV30 to TRBJ1-2; TRBD1 matches 7 bases. With V trimmed by 0 bases and J by 8 bases, 9 bases remained unmatched. There are 14 residues in the CDR3. The germline V gene has CDR1 GTSNPN and CDR2 SVGIG (reference sequence).

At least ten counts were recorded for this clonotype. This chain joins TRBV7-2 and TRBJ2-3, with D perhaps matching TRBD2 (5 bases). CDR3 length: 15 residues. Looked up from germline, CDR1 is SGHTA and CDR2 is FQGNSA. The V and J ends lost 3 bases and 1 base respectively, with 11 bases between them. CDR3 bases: TGTGCCAGCAGCTTCGCCTACGGGGGCACAGATACGCAGTATTTT. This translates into CASSFAYGGTDTQYF. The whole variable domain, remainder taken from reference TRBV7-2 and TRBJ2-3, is GAGVSQSPSNKVTEKGKDVELRCDPISGHTALYWYRQSLGQGLEFLIYFQGNSAPDKSGLPSDRFSAERTGGSVSTLTIQRTQQEDSAVYLCASSFAYGGTDTQYFGPGTRLTVL.